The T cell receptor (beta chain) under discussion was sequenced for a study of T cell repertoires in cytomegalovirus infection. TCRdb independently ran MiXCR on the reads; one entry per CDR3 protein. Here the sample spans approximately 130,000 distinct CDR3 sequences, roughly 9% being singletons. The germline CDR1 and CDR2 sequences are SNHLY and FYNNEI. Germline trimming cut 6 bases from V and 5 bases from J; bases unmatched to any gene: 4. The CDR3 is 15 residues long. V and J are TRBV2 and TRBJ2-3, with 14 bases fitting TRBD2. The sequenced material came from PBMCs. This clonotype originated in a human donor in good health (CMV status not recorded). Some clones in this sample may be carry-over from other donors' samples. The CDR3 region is CASSRTSGGQDTQYF. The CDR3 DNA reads TGTGCCAGCAGCAGGACTAGCGGGGGGCAAGATACGCAGTATTTT.